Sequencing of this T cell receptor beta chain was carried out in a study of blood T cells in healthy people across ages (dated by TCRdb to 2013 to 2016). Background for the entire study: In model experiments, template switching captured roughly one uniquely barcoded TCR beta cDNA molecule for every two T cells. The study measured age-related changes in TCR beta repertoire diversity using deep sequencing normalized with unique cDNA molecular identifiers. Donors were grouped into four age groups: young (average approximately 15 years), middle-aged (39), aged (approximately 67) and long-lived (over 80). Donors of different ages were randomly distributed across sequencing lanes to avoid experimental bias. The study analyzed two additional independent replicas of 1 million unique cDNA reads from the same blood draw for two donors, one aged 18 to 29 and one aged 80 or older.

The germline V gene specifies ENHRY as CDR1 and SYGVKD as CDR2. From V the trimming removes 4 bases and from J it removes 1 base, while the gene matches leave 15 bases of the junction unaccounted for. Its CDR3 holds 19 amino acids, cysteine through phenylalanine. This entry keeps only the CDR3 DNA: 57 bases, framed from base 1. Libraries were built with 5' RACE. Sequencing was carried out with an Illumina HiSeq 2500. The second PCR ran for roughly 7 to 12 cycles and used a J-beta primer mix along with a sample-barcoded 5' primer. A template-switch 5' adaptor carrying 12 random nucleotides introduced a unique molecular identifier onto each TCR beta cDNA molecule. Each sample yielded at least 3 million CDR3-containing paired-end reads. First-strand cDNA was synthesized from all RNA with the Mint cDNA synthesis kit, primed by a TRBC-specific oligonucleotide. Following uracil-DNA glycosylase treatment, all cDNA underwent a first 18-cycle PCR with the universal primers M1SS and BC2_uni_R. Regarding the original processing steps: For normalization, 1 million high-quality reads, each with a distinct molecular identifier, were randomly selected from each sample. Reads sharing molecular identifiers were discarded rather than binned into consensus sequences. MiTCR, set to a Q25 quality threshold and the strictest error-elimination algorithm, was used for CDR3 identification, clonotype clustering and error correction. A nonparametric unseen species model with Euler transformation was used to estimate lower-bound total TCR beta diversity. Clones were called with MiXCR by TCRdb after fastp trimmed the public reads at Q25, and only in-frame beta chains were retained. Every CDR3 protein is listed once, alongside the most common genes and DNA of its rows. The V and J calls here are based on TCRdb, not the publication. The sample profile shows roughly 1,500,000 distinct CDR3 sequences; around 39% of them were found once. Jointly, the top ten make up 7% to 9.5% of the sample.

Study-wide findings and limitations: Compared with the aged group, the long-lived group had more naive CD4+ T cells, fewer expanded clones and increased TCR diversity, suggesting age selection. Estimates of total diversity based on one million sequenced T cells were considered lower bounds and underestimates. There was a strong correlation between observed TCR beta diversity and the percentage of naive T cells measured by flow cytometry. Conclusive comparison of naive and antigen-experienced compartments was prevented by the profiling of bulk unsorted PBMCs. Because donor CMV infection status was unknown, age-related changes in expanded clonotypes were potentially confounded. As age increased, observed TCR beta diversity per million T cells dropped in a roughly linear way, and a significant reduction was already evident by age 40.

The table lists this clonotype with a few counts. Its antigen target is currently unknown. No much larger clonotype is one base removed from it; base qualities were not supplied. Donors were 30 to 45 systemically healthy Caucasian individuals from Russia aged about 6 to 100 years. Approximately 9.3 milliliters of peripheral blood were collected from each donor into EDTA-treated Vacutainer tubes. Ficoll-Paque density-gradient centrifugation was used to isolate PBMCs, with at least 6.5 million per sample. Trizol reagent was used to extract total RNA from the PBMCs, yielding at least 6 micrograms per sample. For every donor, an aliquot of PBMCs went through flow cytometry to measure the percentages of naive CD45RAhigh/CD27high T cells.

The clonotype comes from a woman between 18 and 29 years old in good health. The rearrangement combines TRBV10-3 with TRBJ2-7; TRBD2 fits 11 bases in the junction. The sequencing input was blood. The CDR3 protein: CAISGPGSLAGGRSYEQYF. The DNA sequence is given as TGTGCCATCAGTGGACCGGGGAGTCTAGCGGGGGGTAGATCCTACGAGCAGTACTTC.